Listed below are T cell receptor beta chains from one sample, sequenced in a study of blood T cell repertoires in COVID-19. TCRdb keeps only in-frame clones here, not all; method: immunoSEQ multiplex PCR. The data hold 68,000 or so clones, with around 89% observed a single time. Sequenced material: peripheral blood. The receptors shown here come from a man aged 50-60 years with acute or convalescent COVID-19. CDR3s include the opening cysteine and the closing phenylalanine or tryptophan. A D gene is named only where the DNA matches it firmly. Rows may omit the clone size; those that give it use once, few, many or a size class.

clone_size: .
v_call: TRBV7-2
d_call: .
j_call: TRBJ2-5
cdr3_aa: CASSLRTDYQETQYF
cdr3_nt: TGTGCCAGCAGCCTTCGGACGGACTACCAAGAGACCCAGTACTTC

clone_size: .
v_call: TRBV4-1
d_call: TRBD2
j_call: TRBJ2-3
cdr3_aa: CASMGLAAGTSGRVGADTQYF
cdr3_nt: TGCGCCAGCATGGGGCTAGCTGCCGGGACTAGCGGGAGGGTTGGGGCAGATACGCAGTATTTT

clone_size: .
v_call: TRBV2
d_call: .
j_call: TRBJ1-5
cdr3_aa: CASSEAYENQPQHF
cdr3_nt: TGTGCCAGCAGTGAAGCCTATGAAAATCAGCCCCAGCATTTT

clone_size: once
v_call: TRBV6-2/TRBV6-3
d_call: .
j_call: TRBJ2-3
cdr3_aa: CASSYSTTVAPQYF
cdr3_nt: TGTGCCAGCAGTTACTCAACTACGGTAGCGCCGCAGTATTTT

clone_size: .
v_call: TRBV7-6
d_call: TRBD1
j_call: TRBJ2-5
cdr3_aa: CASSPRAGQVAGTQYF
cdr3_nt: TGTGCCAGCAGCCCCCGCGCGGGACAGGTCGCTGGGACCCAGTACTTC

clone_size: .
v_call: TRBV19
d_call: TRBD1
j_call: TRBJ2-7
cdr3_aa: CASSTGQGYEQYF
cdr3_nt: TGTGCCAGTAGTACCGGACAGGGCTACGAGCAGTACTTC

clone_size: .
v_call: TRBV3-1/TRBV3-2
d_call: .
j_call: TRBJ1-5
cdr3_aa: CASSQDRFGQPQHF
cdr3_nt: TGTGCCAGCAGCCAAGACCGGTTCGGGCAGCCCCAGCATTTT

clone_size: .
v_call: TRBV9
d_call: .
j_call: TRBJ2-7
cdr3_aa: CASSVSAGISYEQYF
cdr3_nt: TGTGCCAGCAGCGTATCGGCGGGGATCTCCTACGAGCAGTACTTC

clone_size: once
v_call: TRBV5-4
d_call: .
j_call: TRBJ2-1
cdr3_aa: CASRSGPEQFF
cdr3_nt: TGTGCCTCCAGGAGCGGGCCCGAGCAGTTCTTC

clone_size: .
v_call: TRBV5-3
d_call: .
j_call: TRBJ1-6
cdr3_aa: CARSGTGHYNSPLHF
cdr3_nt: TGTGCCAGAAGCGGGACGGGACACTATAATTCACCCCTCCACTTT

clone_size: .
v_call: TRBV28
d_call: TRBD1
j_call: TRBJ1-2
cdr3_aa: CASTGTGYGYTF
cdr3_nt: TGTGCCAGCACCGGGACAGGCTATGGCTACACCTTC

clone_size: .
v_call: TRBV5-6
d_call: .
j_call: TRBJ1-6
cdr3_aa: CASRMGSLGNSPLHF
cdr3_nt: TGTGCCAGCAGAATGGGGAGTTTGGGCAATTCACCCCTCCACTTT

clone_size: .
v_call: TRBV11-2
d_call: TRBD2
j_call: TRBJ2-1
cdr3_aa: CASSLGLAGGNEQFF
cdr3_nt: TGTGCCAGCAGCTTAGGACTAGCGGGAGGCAATGAGCAGTTCTTC

clone_size: .
v_call: TRBV25-1
d_call: .
j_call: TRBJ2-5
cdr3_aa: CASRPSGGGPGETQYF
cdr3_nt: TGTGCCAGCAGGCCCTCCGGTGGGGGCCCGGGAGAGACCCAGTACTTC

clone_size: few
v_call: TRBV6-5
d_call: .
j_call: TRBJ1-1
cdr3_aa: CASSYSTGRIGAEAFF
cdr3_nt: TGTGCCAGCAGTTACTCGACAGGACGAATTGGGGCTGAAGCTTTCTTT

clone_size: .
v_call: TRBV27
d_call: .
j_call: TRBJ2-5
cdr3_aa: CASSFAGPTWGTQYF
cdr3_nt: TGTGCCAGCAGTTTCGCGGGTCCCACCTGGGGGACCCAGTACTTC

clone_size: .
v_call: TRBV2
d_call: TRBD1
j_call: TRBJ1-2
cdr3_aa: CASSAEGQGATGYTF
cdr3_nt: TGTGCCAGCAGTGCGGAGGGACAGGGGGCGACTGGCTACACCTTC

clone_size: .
v_call: TRBV24-1
d_call: TRBD2
j_call: TRBJ2-1
cdr3_aa: CATEPTSGSIDEQFF
cdr3_nt: TGTGCCACCGAACCCACTAGCGGGAGCATCGATGAGCAGTTCTTC

clone_size: .
v_call: TRBV9
d_call: .
j_call: TRBJ2-3
cdr3_aa: CASSVGVEGDTQYF
cdr3_nt: TGTGCCAGCAGCGTAGGAGTTGAGGGAGATACGCAGTATTTT

clone_size: .
v_call: TRBV6-1
d_call: .
j_call: TRBJ1-4
cdr3_aa: CASSEAWTENEKLFF
cdr3_nt: TGTGCCAGCAGTGAAGCGTGGACAGAAAATGAAAAACTGTTTTTT

clone_size: once
v_call: TRBV6-1
d_call: .
j_call: TRBJ2-1
cdr3_aa: CASSETSWSLGKFF
cdr3_nt: TGTGCCAGCAGTGAGACTAGTTGGAGTCTGGGGAAGTTCTTC

clone_size: .
v_call: TRBV27
d_call: TRBD1
j_call: TRBJ1-6
cdr3_aa: CASSLWTGLDSPLHF
cdr3_nt: TGTGCCAGCAGTTTATGGACAGGGTTGGACTCACCCCTCCACTTT

clone_size: .
v_call: TRBV9
d_call: TRBD2
j_call: TRBJ2-3
cdr3_aa: CASSVAGGAGDADTQYF
cdr3_nt: TGTGCCAGCAGCGTAGCTGGCGGGGCGGGAGACGCAGATACGCAGTATTTT

clone_size: .
v_call: TRBV7-8
d_call: .
j_call: TRBJ1-1
cdr3_aa: CASSLEDPGSITSEAFF
cdr3_nt: TGTGCCAGCAGCTTAGAAGACCCAGGGTCTATCACCTCTGAAGCTTTCTTT